This T cell receptor (beta chain) was profiled in a study of blood T cell repertoires in COVID-19. CDR1 SGHTA and CDR2 FQGNSA come from the germline V gene. This CDR3 contains 15 residues. J gave up 8 bases and V 5 bases, and 12 bases lay outside the gene matches. Assay: immunoSEQ multiplex PCR; the TCRdb copy retains only in-frame clones and omits some. The data contain nearly 250,000 clones, roughly 88% of them seen just once; the ten biggest clones take up 5.5% to 6%. The receptor comes from a woman older than 75 with COVID-19, enrolled during active disease. This rearrangement joins TRBV7-2 to TRBJ1-2; 9 bases match TRBD1. The sequenced sample consisted of peripheral blood. Here the CDR3 reads CASSPPGQGLGGYTF. The DNA of the CDR3 is TGTGCCAGCAGCCCTCCGGGACAGGGATTGGGAGGCTACACCTTC.